Listed below are T cell receptor beta chains from one sample, sequenced in a study of beta chain features in type 1 diabetes. Profiling relied on immunoSEQ multiplex PCR, and the TCRdb table lists in-frame clones only, not all of them. The table shows some 15,000 clones, with roughly 69% occurring only once. Sequences were obtained from Tregs from blood. Receptors originate from a man aged 25-40 years with type 1 diabetes. Both conserved end residues are part of each CDR3. Each record gives: clone size, V gene, J gene, D gene, CDR3 DNA, CDR3 protein. D genes are given only for firm matches. Rows may omit the clone size; those that give it use once, few, many or a size class.

size: NA
V: TRBV9
J: TRBJ2-3
D: TRBD1
DNA: TGTGCCAGCAGCGTAGCAGGGGGCGTCGCAGATACGCAGTATTTT
CDR3: CASSVAGGVADTQYF

size: few
V: TRBV4-1
J: TRBJ2-7
D: TRBD1
DNA: TGCGCCAGCAGCCCTAACCTAGCGTGGGGACAGGGGACCTACGAGCAGTACTTC
CDR3: CASSPNLAWGQGTYEQYF

size: NA
V: TRBV18
J: TRBJ2-3
D: NA
DNA: TGTGCCAGCTCACCCGTACAGGGACGCACAGATACGCAGTATTTT
CDR3: CASSPVQGRTDTQYF

size: NA
V: TRBV5-4
J: TRBJ2-2
D: TRBD2
DNA: TGTGCCAGCATCAACGGGGGGGAGCGAACCGGGGAGCTGTTTTTT
CDR3: CASINGGERTGELFF

size: few
V: TRBV7-2
J: TRBJ2-2
D: NA
DNA: TGTGCCAGCAGCTTTGGGCCCACCGGGGAGCTGTTTTTT
CDR3: CASSFGPTGELFF

size: NA
V: TRBV10-2
J: TRBJ1-1
D: TRBD1
DNA: TGCGCCACCTGGGACAGAATGAACACTGAAGCTTTCTTT
CDR3: CATWDRMNTEAFF

size: NA
V: TRBV29-1
J: TRBJ1-1
D: NA
DNA: TGCAGCGTTGATTTGAACAGCTACACTGAAGCTTTCTTT
CDR3: CSVDLNSYTEAFF

size: NA
V: TRBV4-1
J: TRBJ1-6
D: TRBD1
DNA: TGCGCCAGCAGCAGGATGGGACAGAGAAATTCACCCCTCCACTTT
CDR3: CASSRMGQRNSPLHF

size: NA
V: TRBV5-1
J: TRBJ2-3
D: NA
DNA: TGCGCCAGCAGCGTCGGAGATACGCAGTATTTT
CDR3: CASSVGDTQYF

size: NA
V: TRBV7-9
J: TRBJ1-2
D: NA
DNA: TGTGCCAGCAGCTTAAAGGGAGGCCGGTATGGCTACACCTTC
CDR3: CASSLKGGRYGYTF